The source of this T cell receptor (beta chain) is a study of control samples from healthy donors and cancer patients. This CDR3 contains 16 residues. V was trimmed by 0 bases and J by 4 bases, leaving 16 bases between them. In germline, CDR1 is SGHRS, CDR2 YFSETQ. Repertoires were generated with immunoSEQ multiplex PCR, while TCRdb's copy carries only in-frame clones and drops some. The data show about 120,000 clones, approximately 92% seen once. The rearrangement joins TRBV5-1 to TRBJ2-5, with D possibly being TRBD1 or TRBD2 (6 bases each). The TCR was taken from a woman in her forties or fifties with colorectal cancer. Sequences were obtained from PBMCs. CDR3 amino acids: CASSLGLEGGVETQYF. CDR3 DNA: TGCGCCAGCAGCTTGGGACTAGAAGGGGGTGTAGAGACCCAGTACTTC.